This is a list of T cell receptor beta chains from one sample in a study of identical twins. One entry per CDR3 protein results from TCRdb running MiXCR on the 5' RACE reads. The table has 460,000 or so distinct CDR3 sequences, around 14% seen once. These same records also appear under a second study, on yellow fever vaccine responses in identical twins.

The sample taken for sequencing was CD4+ T cells sorted from blood. The origin of the receptors is a woman under 30 in good health. CDR3s include the opening cysteine and the closing phenylalanine or tryptophan. Each record gives: V gene, J gene, clone size, D gene, CDR3 DNA, CDR3 protein. The D gene is left open where the match is weak. A clone size is listed for some rows: how often the clone was seen (once, few, many), or a class if it is expanded.

TRBV12-3/TRBV12-4	TRBJ2-1	few	TRBD1	TGTGCCAGCAGTTTGGCGCAGGGGGCACATCAGTTCTTC	CASSLAQGAHQFF
TRBV20-1	TRBJ2-2	few	.	TGCAGTGCTAGAGGACCTACAGGGACCGGGGAGCTGTTTTTT	CSARGPTGTGELFF
TRBV29-1	TRBJ1-2	.	.	TGCAGCGTTGCTGAACAGGGCTCTGGCTACACCTTC	CSVAEQGSGYTF
TRBV28	TRBJ2-1	many	TRBD2	TGTGCCAGCAGTGAACTAGCGGGAGCTAATGAGCAGTTCTTC	CASSELAGANEQFF
TRBV20-1	TRBJ2-5	few	.	TGCAGTGCGACGACTAGAATGGAGACCCAGTACTTC	CSATTRMETQYF
TRBV3-1	TRBJ2-2	many	.	TGTGCCAGCAGCCAAAACAGCCCGAACACCGGGGAGCTGTTTTTT	CASSQNSPNTGELFF
TRBV7-9	TRBJ1-1	few	.	TGTGCCAGCAGCTTAGAGGCAGACACTGAAGCTTTCTTT	CASSLEADTEAFF
TRBV11-2	TRBJ2-7	.	TRBD2	TGTGCCAGCAGCCTACTGGGACTAGCGGGAACTAACTCCTACGAGCAGTACTTC	CASSLLGLAGTNSYEQYF
TRBV10-2	TRBJ2-3	few	.	TGCGCCAGCAGTCCCCCCACCACAGTTACGCAGTATTTT	CASSPPTTVTQYF
TRBV19	TRBJ2-7	.	.	TGTGCCAGTAGTATGGGGCGGACCGAGCAGTACTTC	CASSMGRTEQYF
TRBV6-2/TRBV6-3	TRBJ2-1	.	TRBD2	TGTGCCAGCAGTTACTCGCCACTAGCGGGAGGTTACAACAATGAGCAGTTCTTC	CASSYSPLAGGYNNEQFF
TRBV6-2/TRBV6-3	TRBJ2-1	few	.	TGTGCCAGCAGGGGGACCATTAGCGGCTCCTACAATGAGCAGTTCTTC	CASRGTISGSYNEQFF
TRBV5-1	TRBJ1-6	.	.	TGCGCCAGCAGGCCGGGAGCGATATTCAATTCACCCCTCCACTTT	CASRPGAIFNSPLHF
TRBV20-1	TRBJ2-3	.	TRBD1	TGCAGTGCTAGATCTGGACAGGGCAGCACAGATACGCAGTATTTT	CSARSGQGSTDTQYF
TRBV11-1	TRBJ2-2	.	.	TGTGCCAGCAGCCCAGAACAGGGATTCGCCGGGGAGCTGTTTTTT	CASSPEQGFAGELFF
TRBV29-1	TRBJ1-2	few	.	TGCAGCGTTGAAACAGGGTTATATGGCTACACCTTC	CSVETGLYGYTF
TRBV5-4	TRBJ2-7	.	TRBD2	TGTGCCAGCGGACTAGCGGGAGGACCCGAGCAGTACTTC	CASGLAGGPEQYF
TRBV12-3/TRBV12-4	TRBJ2-4	few	.	TGTGCCAGCAGTTTAATTTTTACTAGCCCAAAAAACATTCAGTACTTC	CASSLIFTSPKNIQYF
TRBV7-2	TRBJ2-7	.	.	TGTGCCAGCAGCTTAAGGTTTGAAGGGGCAATTACCTACGAGCAGTACTTC	CASSLRFEGAITYEQYF
TRBV6-1	TRBJ2-6	once	TRBD1	TGTGCCAGCAGTACAGGGGGAGGGGCCAACGTCCTGACTTTC	CASSTGGGANVLTF
TRBV7-9	TRBJ2-4	few	TRBD1	TGTGCCAGCAGCTTGGGACAGGGGGCAGGAAACATTCAGTACTTC	CASSLGQGAGNIQYF
TRBV6-1	TRBJ2-7	.	TRBD1	TGTGCCAGCAGTCGCCTAGACAGGGGCCACGAGCAGTACTTC	CASSRLDRGHEQYF
TRBV27	TRBJ2-7	few	.	TGTGCCAGCAGTTTATCGGTGGGTGGGGGTTTTGAGCAGTACTTC	CASSLSVGGGFEQYF
TRBV3-1	TRBJ2-4	.	.	TGTGCCAGCACCCCGGGACTGGGGTTTTTAGACATTCAGTACTTC	CASTPGLGFLDIQYF
TRBV20-1	TRBJ2-7	few	TRBD2	TGCAGTGCTTCCAAGTCGGGGACTAGCGGGGCCTACGAGCAGTACTTC	CSASKSGTSGAYEQYF
TRBV20-1	TRBJ2-1	few	.	TGCAGTGCAACAACAGGGTACAATGAGCAGTTCTTC	CSATTGYNEQFF
TRBV20-1	TRBJ1-5	.	.	TGCAGTGCTAGTGGGCAGCACTATAGCAATCAGCCCCAGCATTTT	CSASGQHYSNQPQHF
TRBV7-3	TRBJ2-5	few	.	TGTGCCAGCAGCAGGGGGGCGGGGGAGACCCAGTACTTC	CASSRGAGETQYF
TRBV4-1	TRBJ2-5	.	TRBD2	TGCGCCAGCAGCCAAGATAAGTGGATTGGTGGCGGGAGGGCCGATAAAGAGACCCAGTACTTC	CASSQDKWIGGGRADKETQYF
TRBV5-1	TRBJ2-5	few	.	TGCGCCAGCAGCCAAGGAGTTTCGGGGACCCAGTACTTC	CASSQGVSGTQYF
TRBV6-2/TRBV6-3	TRBJ2-7	.	TRBD2	TGTGCCAGCAGGGGTTCAGGGGGCATCGCTAGCGGGAGGGCAACCTACGAGCAGTACTTC	CASRGSGGIASGRATYEQYF
TRBV5-1	TRBJ1-3	few	TRBD1	TGCGCCAGCAGCTCAGGACAGGGGACTGGAAACACCATATATTTT	CASSSGQGTGNTIYF
TRBV7-6	TRBJ1-1	.	.	TGTGCCAGCAGCCTTAAGGGCGGTAACACTGAAGCTTTCTTT	CASSLKGGNTEAFF
TRBV30	TRBJ2-7	few	.	TGTGCCTGGAGCGAAACCTACGAGCAGTACTTC	CAWSETYEQYF
TRBV4-3	TRBJ2-7	few	TRBD2	TGCGCCAGCAGCCAAGAACTAGCGGGGGCTACCTACGAGCAGTACTTC	CASSQELAGATYEQYF
TRBV20-1	TRBJ2-1	few	.	TGCAGTGCTAGAGATGAACAGGGAACCTACAATGAGCAGTTCTTC	CSARDEQGTYNEQFF
TRBV19	TRBJ2-6	few	TRBD2	TGTGCCAGTAGGCCGGGAGGGACTGGGGCCAACGTCCTGACTTTC	CASRPGGTGANVLTF
TRBV24-1	TRBJ1-4	once	.	TGTGCCACCAGTGATCCACATGAGGAAAAACTGTTTTTT	CATSDPHEEKLFF
TRBV27	TRBJ2-2	many	TRBD1	TGTGCCAGCAGTTTGGGACAGGGGCTTACTACCGGGGAGCTGTTTTTT	CASSLGQGLTTGELFF
TRBV6-1	TRBJ2-2	.	.	TGTGCCAGCAGTGAACCAACAGGGCTGCCCGGGGAGCTGTTTTTT	CASSEPTGLPGELFF
TRBV29-1	TRBJ2-3	many	TRBD1	TGCAGCGCCCGGGACAGGGCAGATACGCAGTATTTT	CSARDRADTQYF
TRBV7-2	TRBJ2-5	.	.	TGTGCCAGCAGCTTAAGACAGGCCAGGGAGACCCAGTACTTC	CASSLRQARETQYF
TRBV7-2	TRBJ2-5	few	.	TGTGCCAGCAGCTCCCACCGAGTCCGAGAGACCCAGTACTTC	CASSSHRVRETQYF
TRBV10-3	TRBJ2-1	few	.	TGTGCCATCAGATCGGGAGTTTCCAATGAGCAGTTCTTC	CAIRSGVSNEQFF
TRBV20-1	TRBJ2-4	.	.	TGCAGTGGGAACCCCAGCGGCAAAAACATTCAGTACTTC	CSGNPSGKNIQYF
TRBV3-1	TRBJ1-1	many	.	TGTGCCAGCAGAGACGGGAAGGCTGAAGCTTTCTTT	CASRDGKAEAFF
TRBV28	TRBJ1-4	few	.	TGTGCCAGCAGTCCACCCCGATCAACTAATGAAAAACTGTTTTTT	CASSPPRSTNEKLFF
TRBV7-6	TRBJ2-5	few	TRBD1	TGTGCCAGCGCCCCCTCAGGGGGTCAAGAGACCCAGTACTTC	CASAPSGGQETQYF
TRBV30	TRBJ2-3	.	.	TGTGCCTGGAGTGGCTGGGCCCTGGGGATCACAGATACGCAGTATTTT	CAWSGWALGITDTQYF
TRBV29-1	TRBJ2-2	few	.	TGCAGCGCAGGGGACCTAAACTCCGGGGAGCTGTTTTTT	CSAGDLNSGELFF
TRBV20-1	TRBJ1-2	.	.	TGCAGTGCTAGAGATCAGGGCCGGTGGTATGGCTACACCTTC	CSARDQGRWYGYTF
TRBV11-2	TRBJ2-1	few	TRBD2	TGTGCCAGCAGCTTAGTAGGACTAGCGGGGGGGGCTGGATCCTACAATGAGCAGTTCTTC	CASSLVGLAGGAGSYNEQFF
TRBV5-1	TRBJ2-1	.	TRBD1	TGCGCCAGCAGCTTGGTACAGGGGCTTTACAATGAGCAGTTCTTC	CASSLVQGLYNEQFF
TRBV7-2	TRBJ1-5	few	TRBD1	TGTGCCAGCAGCTCTGGGGACAGGGGTAATCAGCCCCAGCATTTT	CASSSGDRGNQPQHF
TRBV5-1	TRBJ1-1	many	TRBD1	TGCGCCAGCAGCCCCCGGGACAGCTACATGAACACTGAAGCTTTCTTT	CASSPRDSYMNTEAFF
TRBV15	TRBJ2-1	.	.	TGTGCCACCAGCCGAACGAACAATGAGCAGTTCTTC	CATSRTNNEQFF
TRBV20-1	TRBJ2-5	once	.	TGCAGTGCGAGACAGATGGGAACAGGGAGAGAGACCCAGTACTTC	CSARQMGTGRETQYF
TRBV20-1	TRBJ2-3	.	.	TGCAGTGCTAGAGTTGGGGCGGGCGGAAACACAGATACGCAGTATTTT	CSARVGAGGNTDTQYF
TRBV20-1	TRBJ2-3	.	.	TGCAGTGCAACCAAGGGAGATACGCAGTATTTT	CSATKGDTQYF
TRBV5-1	TRBJ2-2	.	.	TGCGCCAGCAGCTGGGGAGATAGGGACACCGGGGAGCTGTTTTTT	CASSWGDRDTGELFF